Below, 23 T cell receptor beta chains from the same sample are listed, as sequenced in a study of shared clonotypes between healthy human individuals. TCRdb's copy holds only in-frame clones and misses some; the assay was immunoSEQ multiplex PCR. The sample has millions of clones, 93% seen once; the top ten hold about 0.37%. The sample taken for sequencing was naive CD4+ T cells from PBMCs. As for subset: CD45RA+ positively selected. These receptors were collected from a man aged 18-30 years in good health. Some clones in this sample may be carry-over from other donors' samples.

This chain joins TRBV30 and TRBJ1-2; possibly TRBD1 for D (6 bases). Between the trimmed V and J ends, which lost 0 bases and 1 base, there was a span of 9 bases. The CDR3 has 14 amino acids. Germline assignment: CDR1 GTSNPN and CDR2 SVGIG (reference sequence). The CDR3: CAWSVRGGNYGYTF. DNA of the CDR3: TGTGCCTGGAGTGTACGAGGGGGTAACTATGGCTACACCTTC.

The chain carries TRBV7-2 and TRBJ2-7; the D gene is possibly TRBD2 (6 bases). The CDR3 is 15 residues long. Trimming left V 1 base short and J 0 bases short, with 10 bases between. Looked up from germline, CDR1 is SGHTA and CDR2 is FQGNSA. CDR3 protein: CASSLGLVLSYEQYF. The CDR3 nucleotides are TGTGCCAGCAGCTTAGGACTAGTTCTCTCCTACGAGCAGTACTTC.

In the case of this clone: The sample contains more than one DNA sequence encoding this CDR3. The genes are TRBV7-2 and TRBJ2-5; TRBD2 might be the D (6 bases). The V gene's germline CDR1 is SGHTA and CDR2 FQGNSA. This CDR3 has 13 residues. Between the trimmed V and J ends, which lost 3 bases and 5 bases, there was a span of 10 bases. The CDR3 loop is CASSFSGVETQYF. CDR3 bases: TGTGCCAGCAGCTTTAGCGGTGTCGAGACCCAGTACTTC.

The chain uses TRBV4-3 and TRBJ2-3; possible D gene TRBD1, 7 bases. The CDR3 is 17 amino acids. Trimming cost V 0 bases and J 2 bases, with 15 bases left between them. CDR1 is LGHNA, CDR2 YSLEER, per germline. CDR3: CASSQDGGTVPTDTQYF. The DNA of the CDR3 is TGCGCCAGCAGCCAAGATGGGGGGACAGTTCCCACAGATACGCAGTATTTT.

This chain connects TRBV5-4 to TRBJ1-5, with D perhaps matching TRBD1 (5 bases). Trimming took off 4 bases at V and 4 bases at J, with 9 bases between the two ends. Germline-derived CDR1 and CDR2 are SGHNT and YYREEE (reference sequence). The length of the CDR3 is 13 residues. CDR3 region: CASSAGGNQPQHF. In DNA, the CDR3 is TGTGCCAGCAGCGCCGGGGGGAATCAGCCCCAGCATTTT.

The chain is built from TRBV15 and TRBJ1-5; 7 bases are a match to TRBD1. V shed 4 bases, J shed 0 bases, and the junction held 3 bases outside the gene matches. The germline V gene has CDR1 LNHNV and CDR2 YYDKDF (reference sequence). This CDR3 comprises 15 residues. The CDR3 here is CATSIDRASNQPQHF. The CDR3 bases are TGTGCCACCAGCATAGACAGGGCTAGCAATCAGCCCCAGCATTTT.

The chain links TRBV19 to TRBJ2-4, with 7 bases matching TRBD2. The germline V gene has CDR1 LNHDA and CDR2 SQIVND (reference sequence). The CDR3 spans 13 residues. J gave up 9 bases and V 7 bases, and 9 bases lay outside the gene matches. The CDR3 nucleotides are TGTGCCAGTACCCCTGGGGGGGAGGGCATTCAGTACTTC. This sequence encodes CASTPGGEGIQYF.

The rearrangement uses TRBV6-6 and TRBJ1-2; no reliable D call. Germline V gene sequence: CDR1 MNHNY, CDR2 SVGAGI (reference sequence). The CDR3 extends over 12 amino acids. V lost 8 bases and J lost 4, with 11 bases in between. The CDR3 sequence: CASLSHVYGYTF. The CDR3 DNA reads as TGTGCCAGCTTATCGCATGTCTATGGCTACACCTTC.

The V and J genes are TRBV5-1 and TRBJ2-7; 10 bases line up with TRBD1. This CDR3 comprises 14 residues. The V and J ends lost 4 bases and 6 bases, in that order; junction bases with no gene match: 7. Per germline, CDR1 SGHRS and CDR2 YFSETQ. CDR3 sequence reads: CASSPPTGGSEQYF. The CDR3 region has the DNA TGCGCCAGCAGCCCACCGACAGGGGGCAGCGAGCAGTACTTC.

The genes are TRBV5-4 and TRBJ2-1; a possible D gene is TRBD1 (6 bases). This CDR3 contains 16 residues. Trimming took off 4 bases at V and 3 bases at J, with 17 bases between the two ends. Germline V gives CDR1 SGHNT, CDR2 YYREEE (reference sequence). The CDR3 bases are TGTGCCAGCAGCACCCCCCCGGGACAAGACTACAATGAGCAGTTCTTC. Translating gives CASSTPPGQDYNEQFF.

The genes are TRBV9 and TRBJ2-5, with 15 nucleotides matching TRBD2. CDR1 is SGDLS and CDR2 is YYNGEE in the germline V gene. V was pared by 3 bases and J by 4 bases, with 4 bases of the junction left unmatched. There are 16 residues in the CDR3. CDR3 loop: CASSEGLAGGLETQYF. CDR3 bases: TGTGCCAGCAGCGAGGGACTAGCGGGAGGTCTAGAGACCCAGTACTTC.

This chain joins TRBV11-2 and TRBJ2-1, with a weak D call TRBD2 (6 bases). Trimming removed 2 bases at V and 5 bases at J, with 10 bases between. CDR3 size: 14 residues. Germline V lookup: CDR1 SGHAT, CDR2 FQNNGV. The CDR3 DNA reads TGTGCCAGCAGCTTAAGGCGGGAAAACAATGAGCAGTTCTTC. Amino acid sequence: CASSLRRENNEQFF.

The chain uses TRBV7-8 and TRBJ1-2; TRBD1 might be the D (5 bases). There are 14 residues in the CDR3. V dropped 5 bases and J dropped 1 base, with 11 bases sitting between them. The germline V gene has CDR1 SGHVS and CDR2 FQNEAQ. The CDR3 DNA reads TGTGCCAGCAGCGGGCGGGACGGTAACTATGGCTACACCTTC. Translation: CASSGRDGNYGYTF.

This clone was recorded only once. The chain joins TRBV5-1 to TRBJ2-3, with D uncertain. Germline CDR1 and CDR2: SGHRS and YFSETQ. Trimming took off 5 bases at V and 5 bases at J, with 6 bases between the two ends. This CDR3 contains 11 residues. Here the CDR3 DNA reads TGCGCCAGCAGGTCGGGAGATACGCAGTATTTT. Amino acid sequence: CASRSGDTQYF.

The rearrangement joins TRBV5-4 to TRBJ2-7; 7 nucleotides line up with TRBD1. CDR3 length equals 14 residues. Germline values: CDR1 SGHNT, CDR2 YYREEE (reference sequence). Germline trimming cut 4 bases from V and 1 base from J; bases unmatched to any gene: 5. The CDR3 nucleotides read TGTGCCAGCAGCCGGGACAGCGATTCCTACGAGCAGTACTTC. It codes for CASSRDSDSYEQYF.

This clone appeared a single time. In DNA form, the CDR3 reads TGTGCCTGGAGTAATCTTGGGACGTTGCACCAGCCCCAGCATTTT. Amino acid sequence: CAWSNLGTLHQPQHF. The chain couples TRBV30 to TRBJ1-5, with D perhaps TRBD1 (5 bases). V lost 2 bases to trimming and J lost 7 bases, with 18 bases between them. From germline, CDR1 is GTSNPN and CDR2 SVGIG (reference sequence). The CDR3 has 15 amino acids.

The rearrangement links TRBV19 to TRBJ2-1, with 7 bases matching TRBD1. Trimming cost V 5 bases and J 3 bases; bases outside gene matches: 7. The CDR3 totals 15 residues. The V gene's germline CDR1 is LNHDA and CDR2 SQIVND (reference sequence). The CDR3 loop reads CASSPDRELYNEQFF. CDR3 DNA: TGTGCCAGTAGTCCCGACAGGGAACTCTACAATGAGCAGTTCTTC.

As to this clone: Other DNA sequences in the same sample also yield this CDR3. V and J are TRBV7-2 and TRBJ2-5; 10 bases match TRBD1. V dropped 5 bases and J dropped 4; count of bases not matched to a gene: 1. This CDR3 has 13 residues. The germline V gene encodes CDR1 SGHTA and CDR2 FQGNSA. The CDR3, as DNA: TGTGCCAGCAGCCGGGACAGGGGAGAGACCCAGTACTTC. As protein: CASSRDRGETQYF.

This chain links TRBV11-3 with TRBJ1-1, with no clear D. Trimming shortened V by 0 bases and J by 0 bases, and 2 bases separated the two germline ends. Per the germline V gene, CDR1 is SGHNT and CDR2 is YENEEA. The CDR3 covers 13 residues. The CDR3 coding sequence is TGTGCCAGCAGCTTAGACATGAACACTGAAGCTTTCTTT. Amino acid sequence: CASSLDMNTEAFF.

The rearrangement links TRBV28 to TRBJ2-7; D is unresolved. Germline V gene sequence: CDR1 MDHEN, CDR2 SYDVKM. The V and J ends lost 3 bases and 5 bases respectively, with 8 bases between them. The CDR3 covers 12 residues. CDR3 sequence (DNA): TGTGCCAGCAGTTTCCTTGGTGACGAGCAGTACTTC. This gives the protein CASSFLGDEQYF.

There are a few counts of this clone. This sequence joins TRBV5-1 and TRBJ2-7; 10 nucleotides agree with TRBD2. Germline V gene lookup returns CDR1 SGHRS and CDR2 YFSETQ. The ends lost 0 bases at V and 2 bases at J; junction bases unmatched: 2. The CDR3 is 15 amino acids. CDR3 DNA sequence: TGCGCCAGCAGCTTGGCTAGCGGGAGCCCCTACGAGCAGTACTTC. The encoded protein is CASSLASGSPYEQYF.

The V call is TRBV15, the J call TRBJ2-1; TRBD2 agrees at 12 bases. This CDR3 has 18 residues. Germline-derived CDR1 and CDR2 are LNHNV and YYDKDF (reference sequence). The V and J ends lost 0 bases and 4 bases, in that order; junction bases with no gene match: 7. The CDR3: CATSRDRTSGAQYNEQFF. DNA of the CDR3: TGTGCCACCAGCAGAGACCGGACTAGCGGGGCCCAATACAATGAGCAGTTCTTC.

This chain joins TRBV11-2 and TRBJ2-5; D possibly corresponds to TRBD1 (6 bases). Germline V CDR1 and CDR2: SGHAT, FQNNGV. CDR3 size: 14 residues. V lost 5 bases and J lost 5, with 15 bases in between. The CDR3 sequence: CASSITGTGETQYF. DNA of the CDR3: TGTGCCAGCAGCATTACAGGGACCGGGGAGACCCAGTACTTC.